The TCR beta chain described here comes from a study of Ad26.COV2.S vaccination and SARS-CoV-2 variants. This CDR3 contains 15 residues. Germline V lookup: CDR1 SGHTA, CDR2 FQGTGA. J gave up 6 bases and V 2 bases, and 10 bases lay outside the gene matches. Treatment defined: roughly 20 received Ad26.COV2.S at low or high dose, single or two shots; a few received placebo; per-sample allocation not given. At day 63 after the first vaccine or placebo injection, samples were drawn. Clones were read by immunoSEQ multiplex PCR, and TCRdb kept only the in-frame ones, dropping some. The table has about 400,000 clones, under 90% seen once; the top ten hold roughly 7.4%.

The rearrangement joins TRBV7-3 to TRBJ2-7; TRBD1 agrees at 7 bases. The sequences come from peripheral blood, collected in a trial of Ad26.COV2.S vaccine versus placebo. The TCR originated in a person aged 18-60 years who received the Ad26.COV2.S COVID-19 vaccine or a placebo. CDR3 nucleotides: TGTGCCAGCAGCTTACCTGACAGGGAAACTTGCGAGCAGTACTTC. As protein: CASSLPDRETCEQYF.